This T cell receptor beta chain was obtained from a study of OX40 agonist ivuxolimab in advanced cancers. Across the whole study: Given to patients was ivuxolimab, an agonistic anti-OX40 (CD134) antibody. The study gave patients intravenous ivuxolimab at 0.01 to 10 mg/kg every 2 weeks.

Findings of the study overall: Among patients with partial responses at 0.1-3.0 mg/kg, clonal expansion was among the lowest.

Looked up from germline, CDR1 is SNHLY and CDR2 is FYNNEI. CDR3 length: 13 amino acids. V was cut by 2 bases and J by 3 bases, with 7 bases left in between. In the case of this clone: The antigen remains unidentified.

TCRdb's copy holds only in-frame clones and misses some; the assay was immunoSEQ multiplex PCR. This table holds about 77,000 clones, around 82% found once. The V gene is TRBV2, the J gene TRBJ1-1; no clear D. The sequence came from an adult with an advanced solid tumor such as melanoma, head and neck, liver or kidney cancer. This material consisted of CD4+ or CD8+ T cells sorted from blood, taken in a trial of the OX40 agonist ivuxolimab. This chain's CDR3 is CASSERRDTEAFF. The CDR3 region has the DNA TGTGCCAGCAGTGAACGACGGGACACTGAAGCTTTCTTT.